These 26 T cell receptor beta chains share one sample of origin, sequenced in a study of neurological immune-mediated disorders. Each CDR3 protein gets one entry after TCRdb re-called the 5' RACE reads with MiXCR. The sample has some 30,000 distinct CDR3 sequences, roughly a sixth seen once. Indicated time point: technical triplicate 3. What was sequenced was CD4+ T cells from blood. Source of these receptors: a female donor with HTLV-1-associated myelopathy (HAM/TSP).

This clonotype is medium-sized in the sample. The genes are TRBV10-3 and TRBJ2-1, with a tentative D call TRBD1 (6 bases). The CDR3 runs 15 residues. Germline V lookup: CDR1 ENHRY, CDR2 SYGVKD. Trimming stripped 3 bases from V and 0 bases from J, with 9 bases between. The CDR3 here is CAISDDRSSYNEQFF. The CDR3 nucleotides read TGTGCCATCAGTGATGACAGGAGCTCCTACAATGAGCAGTTCTTC.

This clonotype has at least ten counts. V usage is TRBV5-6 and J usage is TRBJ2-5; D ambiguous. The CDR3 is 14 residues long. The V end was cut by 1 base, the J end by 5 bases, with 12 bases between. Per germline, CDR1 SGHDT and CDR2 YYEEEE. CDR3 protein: CASSLLIIAETQYF. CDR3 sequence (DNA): TGTGCCAGCAGCTTGTTGATTATCGCGGAGACCCAGTACTTC.

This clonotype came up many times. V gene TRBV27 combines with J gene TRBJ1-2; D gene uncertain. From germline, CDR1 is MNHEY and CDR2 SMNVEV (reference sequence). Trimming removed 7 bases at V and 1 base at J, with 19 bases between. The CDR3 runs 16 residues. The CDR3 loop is CASKGGGSPVNYGYTF. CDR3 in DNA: TGTGCCAGCAAAGGAGGCGGGAGTCCGGTTAACTATGGCTACACCTTC.

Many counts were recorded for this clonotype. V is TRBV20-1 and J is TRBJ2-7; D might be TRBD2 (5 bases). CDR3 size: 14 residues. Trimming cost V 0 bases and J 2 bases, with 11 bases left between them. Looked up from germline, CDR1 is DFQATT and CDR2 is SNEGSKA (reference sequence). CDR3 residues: CSARDRDIPYEQYF. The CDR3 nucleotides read TGCAGTGCTAGAGACCGGGATATACCCTACGAGCAGTACTTC.

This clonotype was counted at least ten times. The CDR3, as DNA: TGCGCCAGCAGCTTGCGGCTAGGCAATGAGCAGTTCTTC. This gives the protein CASSLRLGNEQFF. This rearrangement joins TRBV5-1 to TRBJ2-1; D is undetermined. The germline V and J ends were trimmed by 1 base and 6 bases, with 8 bases remaining between them. CDR3 length equals 13 residues. In germline, CDR1 is SGHRS, CDR2 YFSETQ.

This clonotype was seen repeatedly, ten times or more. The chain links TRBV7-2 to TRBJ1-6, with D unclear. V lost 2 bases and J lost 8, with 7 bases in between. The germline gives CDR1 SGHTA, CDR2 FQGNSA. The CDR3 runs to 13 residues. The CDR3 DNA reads TGTGCCAGCAGCTTAAGCGGTGATTCACCCCTCCACTTT. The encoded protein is CASSLSGDSPLHF. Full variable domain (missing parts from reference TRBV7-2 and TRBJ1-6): GAGVSQSPSNKVTEKGKDVELRCDPISGHTALYWYRQSLGQGLEFLIYFQGNSAPDKSGLPSDRFSAERTGGSVSTLTIQRTQQEDSAVYLCASSLSGDSPLHFGNGTRLTVT.

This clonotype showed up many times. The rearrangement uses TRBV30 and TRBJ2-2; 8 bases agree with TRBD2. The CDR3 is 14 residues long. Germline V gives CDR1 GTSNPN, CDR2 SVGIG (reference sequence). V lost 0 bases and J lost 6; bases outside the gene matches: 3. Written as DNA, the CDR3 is TGTGCCTGGAGTGTGCGGGGGGCGGCCGGGGAGCTGTTTTTT. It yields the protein CAWSVRGAAGELFF.

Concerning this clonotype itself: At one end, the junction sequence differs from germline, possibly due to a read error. CDR3 in amino acids: CSASPGTSYDQYF. CDR3 nucleotides: TGCAGTGCTAGCCCGGGGACCTCCTACGATCAGTACTTC. The J gene is TRBJ2-7, the V gene TRBV20-1; D may correspond to TRBD1 or TRBD2 (5 bases each). Per the germline V gene, CDR1 is DFQATT and CDR2 is SNEGSKA (reference sequence). The CDR3 consists of 13 residues.

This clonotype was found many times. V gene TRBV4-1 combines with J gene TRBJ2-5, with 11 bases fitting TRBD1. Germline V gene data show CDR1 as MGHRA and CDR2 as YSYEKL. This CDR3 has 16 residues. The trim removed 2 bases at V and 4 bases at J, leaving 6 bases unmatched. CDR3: CASSQSGTGGGETQYF. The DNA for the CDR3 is TGCGCCAGCAGCCAAAGCGGGACAGGGGGAGGAGAGACCCAGTACTTC.

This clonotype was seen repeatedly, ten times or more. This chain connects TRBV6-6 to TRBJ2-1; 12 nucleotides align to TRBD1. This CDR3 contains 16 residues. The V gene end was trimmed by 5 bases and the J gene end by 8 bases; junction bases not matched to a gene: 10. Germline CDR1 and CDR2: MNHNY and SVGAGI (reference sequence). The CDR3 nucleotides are TGTGCCAGCAGTGGCACCGGGACAGGGGGCTCCGATGAGCAGTTCTTC. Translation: CASSGTGTGGSDEQFF.

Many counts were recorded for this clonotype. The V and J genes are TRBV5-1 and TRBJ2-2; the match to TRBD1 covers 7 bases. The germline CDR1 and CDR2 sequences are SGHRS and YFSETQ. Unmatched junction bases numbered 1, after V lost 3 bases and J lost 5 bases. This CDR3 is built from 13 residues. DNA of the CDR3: TGCGCCAGCAGCTGGGGACAGACCGGGGAGCTGTTTTTT. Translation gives CASSWGQTGELFF.

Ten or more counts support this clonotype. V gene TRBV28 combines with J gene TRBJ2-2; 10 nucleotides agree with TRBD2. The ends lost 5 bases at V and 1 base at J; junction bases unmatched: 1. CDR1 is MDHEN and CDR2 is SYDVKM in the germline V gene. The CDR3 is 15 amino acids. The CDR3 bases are TGTGCCAGCAGTCTAGCGGGAGTGAACACCGGGGAGCTGTTTTTT. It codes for CASSLAGVNTGELFF.

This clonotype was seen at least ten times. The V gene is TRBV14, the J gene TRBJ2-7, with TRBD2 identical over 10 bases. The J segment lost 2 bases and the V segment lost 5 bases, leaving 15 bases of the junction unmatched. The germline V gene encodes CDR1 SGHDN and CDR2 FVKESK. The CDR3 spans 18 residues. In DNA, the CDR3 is TGTGCCAGCAGCGTCCGACTAGCGGGTGGGCCACTTCCCTACGAGCAGTACTTC. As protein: CASSVRLAGGPLPYEQYF.

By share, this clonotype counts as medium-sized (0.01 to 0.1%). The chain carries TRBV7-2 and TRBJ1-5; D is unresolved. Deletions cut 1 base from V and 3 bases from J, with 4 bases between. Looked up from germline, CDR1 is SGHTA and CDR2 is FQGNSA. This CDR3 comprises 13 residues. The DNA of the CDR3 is TGTGCCAGCAGCTTAGGCCCCAATCAGCCCCAGCATTTT. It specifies CASSLGPNQPQHF.

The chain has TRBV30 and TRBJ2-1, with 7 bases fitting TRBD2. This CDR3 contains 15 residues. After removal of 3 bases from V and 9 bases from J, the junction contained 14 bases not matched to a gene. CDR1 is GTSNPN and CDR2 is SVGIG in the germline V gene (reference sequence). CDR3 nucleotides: TGTGCCTGGAGCAACCAGGGAGGGTTGCAGGGTGAGCAGTTCTTC. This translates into CAWSNQGGLQGEQFF.

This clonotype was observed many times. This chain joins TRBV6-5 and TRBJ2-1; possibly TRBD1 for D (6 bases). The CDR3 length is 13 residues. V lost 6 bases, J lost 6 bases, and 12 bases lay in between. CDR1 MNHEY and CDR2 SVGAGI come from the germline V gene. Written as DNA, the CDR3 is TGTGCCAGCAGCCAGGGGCCCCTCAATGAGCAGTTCTTC. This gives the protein CASSQGPLNEQFF.

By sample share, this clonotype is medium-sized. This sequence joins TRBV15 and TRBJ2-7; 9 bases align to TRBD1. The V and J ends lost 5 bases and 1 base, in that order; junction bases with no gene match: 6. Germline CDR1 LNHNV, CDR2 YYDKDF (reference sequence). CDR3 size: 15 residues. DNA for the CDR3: TGTGCCACCAGCGGAGGACAGGGGTTTTCCTACGAGCAGTACTTC. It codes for CATSGGQGFSYEQYF.

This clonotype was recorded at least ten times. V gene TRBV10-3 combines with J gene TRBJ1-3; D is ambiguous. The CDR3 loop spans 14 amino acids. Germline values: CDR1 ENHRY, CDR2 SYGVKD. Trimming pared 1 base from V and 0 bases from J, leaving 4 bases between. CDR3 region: CAISEYSSGNTIYF. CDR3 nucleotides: TGTGCCATCAGTGAGTACTCCTCTGGAAACACCATATATTTT.

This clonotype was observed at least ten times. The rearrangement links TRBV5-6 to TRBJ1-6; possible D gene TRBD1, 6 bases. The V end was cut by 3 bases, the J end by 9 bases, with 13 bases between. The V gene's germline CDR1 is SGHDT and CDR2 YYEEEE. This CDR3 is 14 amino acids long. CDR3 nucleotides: TGTGCCAGCAGCTCGGGACACGTGGGTTCACCCCTCCACTTT. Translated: CASSSGHVGSPLHF. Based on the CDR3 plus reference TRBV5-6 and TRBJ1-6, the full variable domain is DAGVTQSPTHLIKTRGQQVTLRCSPKSGHDTVSWYQQALGQGPQFIFQYYEEEERQRGNFPDRFSGHQFPNYSSELNVNALLLGDSALYLCASSSGHVGSPLHFGNGTRLTVT.

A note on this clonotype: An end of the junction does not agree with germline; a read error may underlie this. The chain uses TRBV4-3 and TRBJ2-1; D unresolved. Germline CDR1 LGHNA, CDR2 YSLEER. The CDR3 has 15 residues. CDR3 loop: CSSSQDVGSYNEQFF. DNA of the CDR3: TGCTCCAGCAGCCAAGACGTGGGGTCGTACAATGAGCAGTTCTTC.

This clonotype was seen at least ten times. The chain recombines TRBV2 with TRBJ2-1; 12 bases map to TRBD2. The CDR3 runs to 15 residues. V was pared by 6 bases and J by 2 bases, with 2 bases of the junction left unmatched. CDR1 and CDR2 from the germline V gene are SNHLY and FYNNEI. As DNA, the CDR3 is TGTGCCAGCAGGCCTAGCGGGAGGGCCTACAATGAGCAGTTCTTC. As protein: CASRPSGRAYNEQFF. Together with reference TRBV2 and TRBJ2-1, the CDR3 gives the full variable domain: EPEVTQTPSHQVTQMGQEVILRCVPISNHLYFYWYRQILGQKVEFLVSFYNNEISEKSEIFDDQFSVERPDGSNFTLKIRSTKLEDSAMYFCASRPSGRAYNEQFFGPGTRLTVL.

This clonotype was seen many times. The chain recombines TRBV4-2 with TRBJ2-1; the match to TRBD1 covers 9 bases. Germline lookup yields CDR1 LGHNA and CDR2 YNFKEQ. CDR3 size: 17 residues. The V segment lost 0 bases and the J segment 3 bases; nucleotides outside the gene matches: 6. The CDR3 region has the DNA TGTGCCAGCAGCCAAGATGTGGGGGGACAGGGCTACAATGAGCAGTTCTTC. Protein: CASSQDVGGQGYNEQFF.

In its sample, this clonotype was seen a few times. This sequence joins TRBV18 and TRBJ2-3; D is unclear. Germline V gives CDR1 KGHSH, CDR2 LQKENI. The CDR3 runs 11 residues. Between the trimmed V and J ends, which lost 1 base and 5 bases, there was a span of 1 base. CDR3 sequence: CASSPLDTQYF. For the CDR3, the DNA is TGTGCCAGCTCACCACTAGATACGCAGTATTTT.

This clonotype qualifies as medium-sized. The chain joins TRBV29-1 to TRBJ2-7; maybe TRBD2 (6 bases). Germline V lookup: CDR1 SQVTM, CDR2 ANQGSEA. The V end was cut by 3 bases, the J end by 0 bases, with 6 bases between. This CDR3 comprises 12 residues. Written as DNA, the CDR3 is TGCAGCGTTGACGGGAGCTCCTACGAGCAGTACTTC. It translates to CSVDGSSYEQYF.

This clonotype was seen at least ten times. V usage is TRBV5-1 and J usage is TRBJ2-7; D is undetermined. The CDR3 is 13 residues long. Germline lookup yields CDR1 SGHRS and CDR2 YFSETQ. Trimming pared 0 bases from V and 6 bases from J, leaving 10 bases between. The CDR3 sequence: CASSLDPFGEQYF. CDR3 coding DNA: TGCGCCAGCAGCTTGGACCCATTCGGCGAGCAGTACTTC.

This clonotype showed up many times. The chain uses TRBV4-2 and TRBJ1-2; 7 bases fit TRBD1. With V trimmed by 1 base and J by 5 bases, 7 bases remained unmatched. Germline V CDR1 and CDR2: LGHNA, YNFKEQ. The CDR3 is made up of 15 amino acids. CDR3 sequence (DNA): TGTGCCAGCAGCCAAGGGTCTCAGGGGGGATATGGCTACACCTTC. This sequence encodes CASSQGSQGGYGYTF.